This passage covers 24 T cell receptor beta chains from one sample sequenced in a study of response to subunit inactivated influenza vaccine. Using its own MiXCR run on the RT-PCR reads, TCRdb lists one record per CDR3 protein. The sample lists approximately 200,000 distinct CDR3 sequences, around 15% seen once, with 20% to 30% in the top ten. The sample was CD8+ T cells sorted from PBMCs, taken around 5 days after vaccination. Receptors were obtained from a man aged 45-65 years who received an inactivated influenza vaccine.

In this sample, this clonotype turned up many times. The chain employs TRBV6-1 and TRBJ2-7; possibly TRBD2 for D (6 bases). The CDR3 sequence is 14 residues long. V was cut by 6 bases and J by 7 bases, with 19 bases left in between. Germline loops: CDR1 MNHNS, CDR2 SASEGT. CDR3 bases: TGTGCCAGCAGCGGCGGGGCTGGGATTGAAGAGCAGTACTTC. This gives the protein CASSGGAGIEEQYF.

The table lists this clonotype with many counts. The chain carries TRBV3-1 and TRBJ1-1; possible D gene TRBD1, 6 bases. CDR1 is LGHDT and CDR2 is YNNKEL in the germline V gene (reference sequence). The CDR3 is 14 amino acids. V lost 2 bases and J 4 bases, leaving 11 bases between the germline ends. CDR3 in DNA: TGTGCCAGCAGCCAACCCAGGGGCGGCACTGAAGCTTTCTTT. This translates into CASSQPRGGTEAFF.

This clonotype has a handful of counts. V gene TRBV6-5 combines with J gene TRBJ2-7, with 11 bases aligning to TRBD2. The junction had 3 bases not matched to a gene; V was cut back by 2 bases and J by 6 bases. This CDR3 is built from 14 residues. Germline V gives CDR1 MNHEY, CDR2 SVGAGI. The CDR3: CASSYGLAGGEQYF. The CDR3 DNA follows: TGTGCCAGCAGTTACGGGCTAGCGGGAGGCGAGCAGTACTTC.

This clonotype was counted a few times. The chain links TRBV12-3 or TRBV12-4 to TRBJ2-7; 13 nucleotides match TRBD2. This CDR3 comprises 16 residues. The V and J ends lost 5 bases and 5 bases, in that order; junction bases with no gene match: 9. The CDR3 is CASSTQGLAGPHEQYF. The CDR3 DNA sequence: TGTGCCAGCAGTACCCAGGGACTAGCGGGACCCCACGAGCAGTACTTC.

The rearrangement uses TRBV27 and TRBJ2-2; D is undetermined. The CDR3 extends over 14 amino acids. Deletions cut 6 bases from V and 7 bases from J, with 15 bases between. CDR1 MNHEY and CDR2 SMNVEV come from the germline V gene (reference sequence). The DNA for the CDR3 is TGTGCCAGCAGACCAATTGGGGTGGGCGGGGAGCTGTTTTTT. The encoded protein is CASRPIGVGGELFF.

This chain connects TRBV12-3 or TRBV12-4 to TRBJ1-3; D remains unclear. The CDR3 loop spans 16 amino acids. V dropped 1 base and J dropped 2 bases, with 12 bases sitting between them. The CDR3 spells CASSLDGWVTGNTIYF. The CDR3 DNA reads TGTGCCAGCAGTTTAGATGGATGGGTAACTGGAAACACCATATATTTT.

V and J are TRBV5-5 and TRBJ2-7, with D perhaps being TRBD1 or TRBD2 (5 bases each). V was trimmed by 1 base and J by 11 bases, leaving 13 bases between them. This CDR3 has 12 amino acids. Germline loops: CDR1 SGHKS, CDR2 YYEKEE (reference sequence). CDR3 protein: CASSLRGPEEYF. DNA for the CDR3: TGTGCCAGCAGCTTGCGGGGACCGGAGGAGTACTTC.

This clonotype was seen at least ten times. The chain links TRBV29-1 to TRBJ2-2, with D unclear. Per germline, CDR1 SQVTM and CDR2 ANQGSEA. V was pared by 0 bases and J by 1 base, with 9 bases between. The CDR3 sequence is 15 residues long. DNA of the CDR3: TGCAGCGTTGAAGATCCAACACGGAACACCGGGGAGCTGTTTTTT. Protein sequence: CSVEDPTRNTGELFF.

This sequence joins TRBV20-1 and TRBJ2-7, with 8 bases aligning to TRBD1. Per the germline V gene, CDR1 is DFQATT and CDR2 is SNEGSKA (reference sequence). J gave up 0 bases and V 0 bases, and 19 bases lay outside the gene matches. This CDR3 spans 20 amino acids. The CDR3 protein is CSAREAPPQGASRSSYEQYF. CDR3 coding DNA: TGCAGTGCTAGAGAGGCCCCCCCCCAGGGGGCTTCAAGGAGCTCCTACGAGCAGTACTTC.

The chain joins TRBV7-6 to TRBJ1-1, with a weak D call TRBD1 (6 bases). The CDR3 contains 15 residues. V gave up 4 bases and J gave up 6 bases, with 18 bases separating them. CDR1 and CDR2 (germline): SGHVS, FNYEAQ. The DNA for the CDR3 is TGTGCCAGCAGCTCCGACACCCCAGGGGCTTCTGAAGCTTTCTTT. Translation gives CASSSDTPGASEAFF.

This clonotype was recorded at least ten times. The chain uses TRBV12-3 or TRBV12-4 and TRBJ2-1, with TRBD2 identical over 7 bases. The CDR3 is made up of 16 amino acids. V dropped 2 bases and J dropped 4; count of bases not matched to a gene: 8. CDR3 loop: CASSLTSSGLYNEQFF. The CDR3 DNA reads TGTGCCAGCAGTTTAACCTCTAGCGGCCTATACAATGAGCAGTTCTTC.

This clonotype was observed a handful of times. The gene calls are TRBV7-2 and TRBJ2-7; the match to TRBD1 covers 11 bases. V lost 5 bases, J lost 2 bases, and 8 bases stayed unmatched. This CDR3 spans 16 amino acids. Germline CDR1 is SGHTA and CDR2 is FQGNSA. CDR3 region: CASSDWTGGLTYEQYF. The CDR3 DNA sequence: TGTGCCAGCAGCGACTGGACAGGGGGCCTCACCTACGAGCAGTACTTC.

This rearrangement joins TRBV6-2 or TRBV6-3 to TRBJ2-7, with TRBD1 matching over 10 bases. V shed 2 bases, J shed 5 bases, and the junction held 3 bases outside the gene matches. The CDR3 spans 14 residues. Germline CDR1 and CDR2: MNHEY and SVGEGT. The CDR3 reads CASSYPGTGDEQYF. CDR3 in DNA: TGTGCCAGCAGTTACCCCGGGACAGGGGACGAGCAGTACTTC.

This clonotype was found a few times. V and J are TRBV19 and TRBJ1-2; D not resolved. V lost 3 bases, J lost 4 bases, and 15 bases lay in between. The CDR3 extends over 15 amino acids. Germline-derived CDR1 and CDR2 are LNHDA and SQIVND (reference sequence). The CDR3 loop is CASSISRLSTYGYTF. CDR3 sequence (DNA): TGTGCCAGTAGTATTAGCCGATTGTCCACCTATGGCTACACCTTC. Based on the CDR3 plus reference TRBV19 and TRBJ1-2, the full variable domain is DGGITQSPKYLFRKEGQNVTLSCEQNLNHDAMYWYRQDPGQGLRLIYYSQIVNDFQKGDIAEGYSVSREKKESFPLTVTSAQKNPTAFYLCASSISRLSTYGYTFGSGTRLTVV.

The chain recombines TRBV5-1 with TRBJ2-3; the D call may be TRBD1 or TRBD2 (6 bases each). Trimming left V 3 bases short and J 5 bases short, with 19 bases between. Per germline, CDR1 SGHRS and CDR2 YFSETQ. This CDR3 is 16 amino acids long. This chain's CDR3 is CASSYKEGIQGDTQYF. The DNA of the CDR3 is TGCGCCAGCAGCTATAAGGAGGGGATACAGGGAGATACGCAGTATTTT.

A few counts support this clonotype. The rearrangement uses TRBV27 and TRBJ2-3; D not resolved. V lost 2 bases and J lost 1, with 10 bases in between. The CDR3 is made up of 15 amino acids. Germline assignment: CDR1 MNHEY and CDR2 SMNVEV (reference sequence). The CDR3 protein is CASSLAVVGTDTQYF. In nucleotides, the CDR3 is TGTGCCAGCAGTTTAGCGGTCGTCGGCACAGATACGCAGTATTTT.

V usage is TRBV7-2 and J usage is TRBJ2-1; 10 nucleotides agree with TRBD2. The V segment lost 5 bases and the J segment 5 bases; nucleotides outside the gene matches: 9. The CDR3 sequence is 16 residues long. Germline CDR1 and CDR2: SGHTA and FQGNSA. The DNA for the CDR3 is TGTGCCAGCAGCGGACTGAGCGGGGGGGGAGACAATGAGCAGTTCTTC. Translated: CASSGLSGGGDNEQFF.

This clonotype was counted at least ten times. The CDR3 DNA is TGTGCCAGCAGCTTAGTGGCAAATGAGCAGTTCTTC. It specifies CASSLVANEQFF. V usage is TRBV11-1 and J usage is TRBJ2-1; D is unresolved. There are 12 residues in the CDR3. Between the trimmed V and J ends, which lost 1 base and 7 bases, there was a span of 5 bases. The V gene's germline CDR1 is SGHAT and CDR2 FQDESV (reference sequence).

This clonotype was seen a handful of times. The chain is built from TRBV20-1 and TRBJ2-7; D might be TRBD2 (5 bases). This CDR3 has 13 residues. The germline CDR1 and CDR2 sequences are DFQATT and SNEGSKA (reference sequence). Trimming shortened V by 0 bases and J by 3 bases, and 9 bases separated the two germline ends. Here the CDR3 DNA reads TGCAGTGCTAGAGATATTCGGGGCTACGAGCAGTACTTC. It codes for CSARDIRGYEQYF.

The chain recombines TRBV4-3 with TRBJ2-5; TRBD1 aligns across 8 bases. The CDR3 length is 15 residues. Germline V CDR1 and CDR2: LGHNA, YSLEER. J gave up 4 bases and V 2 bases, and 6 bases lay outside the gene matches. The CDR3 DNA reads TGCGCCAGCAGCCAAATGGACAGGGTTTTAGAGACCCAGTACTTC. It specifies CASSQMDRVLETQYF.

This clonotype was detected a few times. The chain employs TRBV2 and TRBJ2-1; 8 bases fit TRBD1. The J segment lost 4 bases and the V segment lost 5 bases, leaving 7 bases of the junction unmatched. The CDR3 length is 15 residues. Germline lookup yields CDR1 SNHLY and CDR2 FYNNEI. The CDR3 reads CASSPDRALYNEQFF. In DNA form, the CDR3 reads TGTGCCAGCAGTCCGGACAGGGCCCTTTACAATGAGCAGTTCTTC.

This clonotype has more than one count but fewer than ten. This sequence joins TRBV29-1 and TRBJ1-2; unclear D gene. Germline CDR1 SQVTM, CDR2 ANQGSEA. This CDR3 is built from 14 residues. Trimming took 0 bases from V and 4 from J, leaving 12 bases between them. CDR3 nucleotide sequence: TGCAGCGTTGAAGATCGTAAAGACGGCTATGGCTACACCTTC. Translating it yields CSVEDRKDGYGYTF. The full variable domain, in which reference TRBV29-1 and TRBJ1-2 provide the parts outside the CDR3, is SAVISQKPSRDICQRGTSLTIQCQVDSQVTMMFWYRQQPGQSLTLIATANQGSEATYESGFVIDKFPISRPNLTFSTLTVSNMSPEDSSIYLCSVEDRKDGYGYTFGSGTRLTVV.

This clonotype showed up just a few times. V gene TRBV4-3 combines with J gene TRBJ2-7; 8 nucleotides agree with TRBD2. Germline CDR1 and CDR2: LGHNA and YSLEER. This CDR3 is built from 17 residues. The trim removed 0 bases at V and 2 bases at J, leaving 9 bases unmatched. CDR3 DNA: TGCGCCAGCAGCCAAGATCTAGAGCGGGAGCTTACCTACGAGCAGTACTTC. This sequence encodes CASSQDLERELTYEQYF.

This chain uses TRBV4-3 with TRBJ2-3, with a weak D call TRBD2 (6 bases). This CDR3 region has 15 residues. Germline CDR1 LGHNA, CDR2 YSLEER. Trimming cost V 1 base and J 5 bases, with 13 bases left between them. The CDR3 protein is CASSQGSGREDTQYF. CDR3 DNA: TGCGCCAGCAGCCAAGGGAGCGGGCGGGAAGATACGCAGTATTTT.